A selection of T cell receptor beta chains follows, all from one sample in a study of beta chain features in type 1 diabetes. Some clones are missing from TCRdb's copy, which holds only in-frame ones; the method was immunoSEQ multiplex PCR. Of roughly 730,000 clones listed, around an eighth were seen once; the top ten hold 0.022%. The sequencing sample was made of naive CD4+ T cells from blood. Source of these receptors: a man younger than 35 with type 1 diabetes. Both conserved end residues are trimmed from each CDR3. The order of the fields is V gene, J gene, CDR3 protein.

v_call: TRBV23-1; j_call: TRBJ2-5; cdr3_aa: ASSLTYTGTGIFKETQY
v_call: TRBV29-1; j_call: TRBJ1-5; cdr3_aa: SAMDTNQPQH
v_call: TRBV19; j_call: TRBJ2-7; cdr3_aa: ASSIGGGQSEQY
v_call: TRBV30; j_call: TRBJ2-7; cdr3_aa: AWSPDRGRQY
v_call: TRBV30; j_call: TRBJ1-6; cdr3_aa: AWSKGTGRLGSPLH
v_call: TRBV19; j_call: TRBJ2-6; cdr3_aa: ASRSLAGANVLT
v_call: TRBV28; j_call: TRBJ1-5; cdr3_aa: ASSNTQGRQPQH
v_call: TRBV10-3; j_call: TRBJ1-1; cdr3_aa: AISESILNTEAF
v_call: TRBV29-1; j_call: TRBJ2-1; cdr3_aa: SVEKEAFNEQF
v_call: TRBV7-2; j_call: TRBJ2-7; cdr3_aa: ASSAGTGFYEQY
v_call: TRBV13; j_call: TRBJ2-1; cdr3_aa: ASSSLLLEANEQF
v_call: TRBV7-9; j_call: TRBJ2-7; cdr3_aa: ASSSTGQGQRYEQY
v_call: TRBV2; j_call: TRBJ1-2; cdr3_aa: ASSGLVETVYGYT
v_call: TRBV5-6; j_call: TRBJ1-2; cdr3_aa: ASILQGSGYT
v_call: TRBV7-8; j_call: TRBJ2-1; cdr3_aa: ASSLGDPEPGYNEQF
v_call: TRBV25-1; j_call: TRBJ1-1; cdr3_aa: ATVQRLEAF
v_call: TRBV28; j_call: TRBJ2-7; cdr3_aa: ASQKETTGEQY
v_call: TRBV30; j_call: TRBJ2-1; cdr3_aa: AWSIGQGDNEQF
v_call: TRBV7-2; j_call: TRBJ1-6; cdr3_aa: ASSTPRGQNNSPLH
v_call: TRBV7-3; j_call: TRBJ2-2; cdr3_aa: ASSYQLMGAGELF
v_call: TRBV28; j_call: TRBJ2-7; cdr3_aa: ASSPGDRLYEQY
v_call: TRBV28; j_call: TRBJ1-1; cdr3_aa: ASSATLGTEAF
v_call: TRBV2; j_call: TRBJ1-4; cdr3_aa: ASSAEWKLF
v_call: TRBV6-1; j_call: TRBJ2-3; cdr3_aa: ASSEDSKRTDTQY
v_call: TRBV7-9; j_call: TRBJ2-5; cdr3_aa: ASSPGRGDQETQY
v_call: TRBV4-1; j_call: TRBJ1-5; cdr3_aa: ASGQRENQPQH
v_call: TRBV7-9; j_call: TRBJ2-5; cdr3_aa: ASSLGPGRGQETQY
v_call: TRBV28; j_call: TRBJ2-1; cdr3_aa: ASSFTSGDYNEQF
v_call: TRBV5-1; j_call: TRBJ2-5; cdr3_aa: ASSLPLAPAETQY
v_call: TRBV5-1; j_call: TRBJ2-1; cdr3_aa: ASSLLSQGAYNEQF
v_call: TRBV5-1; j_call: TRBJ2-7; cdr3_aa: ASGPTGSYEQY
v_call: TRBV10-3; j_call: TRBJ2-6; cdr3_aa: AISEGDSGANVLT
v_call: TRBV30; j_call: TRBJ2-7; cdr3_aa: ACLLAGRYEQY
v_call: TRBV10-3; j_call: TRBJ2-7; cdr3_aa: AISDSSSSYEQY
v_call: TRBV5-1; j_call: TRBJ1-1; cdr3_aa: ASSFAGADTEAF